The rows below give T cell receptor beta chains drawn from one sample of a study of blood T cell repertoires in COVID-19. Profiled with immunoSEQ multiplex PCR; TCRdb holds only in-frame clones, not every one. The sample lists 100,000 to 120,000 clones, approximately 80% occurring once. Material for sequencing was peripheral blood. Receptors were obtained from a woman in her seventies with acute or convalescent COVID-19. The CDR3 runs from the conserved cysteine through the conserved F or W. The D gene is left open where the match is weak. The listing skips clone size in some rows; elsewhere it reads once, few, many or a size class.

cdr3_nt: TGTGCCAGCAGCTTGGTTCCCGGGGGTATTCAAGAGACCCAGTACTTC
cdr3_aa: CASSLVPGGIQETQYF
j_call: TRBJ2-5
d_call: NA
v_call: TRBV5-5
clone_size: NA
cdr3_length: 16

cdr3_nt: TGTGCCAGTATTATTCAGGCTGGTAGCAATCAGCCCCAGCATTTT
cdr3_aa: CASIIQAGSNQPQHF
j_call: TRBJ1-5
d_call: NA
v_call: TRBV19
clone_size: NA
cdr3_length: 15

cdr3_nt: TGTGCCAGCAGCCCTGGGCAGGGGCTGAATTCACCCCTCCACTTT
cdr3_aa: CASSPGQGLNSPLHF
j_call: TRBJ1-6
d_call: NA
v_call: TRBV11-2
clone_size: few
cdr3_length: 15

cdr3_nt: TGTGCCAGCAGCGACAACAGGATTTACTACACCTTC
cdr3_aa: CASSDNRIYYTF
j_call: TRBJ1-2
d_call: NA
v_call: TRBV6-5
clone_size: few
cdr3_length: 12

cdr3_nt: TGTGCCAGCAGCCTTCTAGCAGGGGGGACTGAGCAGTTCTTC
cdr3_aa: CASSLLAGGTEQFF
j_call: TRBJ2-1
d_call: NA
v_call: TRBV7-2
clone_size: NA
cdr3_length: 14

cdr3_nt: TGTGCCAGCAGCCAGGGGGGGGGACTTTACAATGAGCAGTTCTTC
cdr3_aa: CASSQGGGLYNEQFF
j_call: TRBJ2-1
d_call: TRBD2
v_call: TRBV3-1/TRBV3-2
clone_size: NA
cdr3_length: 15

cdr3_nt: TGTGCCAGCAGTTTAATTGCTAGCGGGATGACCTACGAGCAGTACTTC
cdr3_aa: CASSLIASGMTYEQYF
j_call: TRBJ2-7
d_call: TRBD2
v_call: TRBV28
clone_size: many
cdr3_length: 16

cdr3_nt: TGTGCCAGCAGGATTCACAGGGGGGAGGGCACTGAAGCTTTCTTT
cdr3_aa: CASRIHRGEGTEAFF
j_call: TRBJ1-1
d_call: TRBD1
v_call: TRBV6-5
clone_size: NA
cdr3_length: 15

cdr3_nt: TGTGCCATCAGTGAGTCGACAGGGGTAGGAAACACCATATATTTT
cdr3_aa: CAISESTGVGNTIYF
j_call: TRBJ1-3
d_call: TRBD1
v_call: TRBV10-3
clone_size: NA
cdr3_length: 15

cdr3_nt: TGTGCCAGCAGCCTCACGAGCGGGGAGCTGTTTTTT
cdr3_aa: CASSLTSGELFF
j_call: TRBJ2-2
d_call: NA
v_call: TRBV3-1/TRBV3-2
clone_size: NA
cdr3_length: 12

cdr3_nt: TGTGCCAGCAGTGAGCCTCGACAGGGGGGACGGGGCTACACCTTC
cdr3_aa: CASSEPRQGGRGYTF
j_call: TRBJ1-2
d_call: TRBD1
v_call: TRBV28
clone_size: NA
cdr3_length: 15

cdr3_nt: TGTGCCAGCTCACCGGGCAGGGTGGCAACTAATGAAAAACTGTTTTTT
cdr3_aa: CASSPGRVATNEKLFF
j_call: TRBJ1-4
d_call: NA
v_call: TRBV18
clone_size: NA
cdr3_length: 16

cdr3_nt: TGTGCCAGCAGAACCACAGGGGCCCTCGGCACTGAAGCTTTCTTT
cdr3_aa: CASRTTGALGTEAFF
j_call: TRBJ1-1
d_call: TRBD1
v_call: TRBV6-6
clone_size: NA
cdr3_length: 15

cdr3_nt: TGTGCCAGCAGTTCGACAGGGTACGAGGACTATGGCTACACCTTC
cdr3_aa: CASSSTGYEDYGYTF
j_call: TRBJ1-2
d_call: TRBD1
v_call: TRBV28
clone_size: NA
cdr3_length: 15

cdr3_nt: TGTGCCAGCTCAGGGGGCTTGAATCAGCCCCAGCATTTT
cdr3_aa: CASSGGLNQPQHF
j_call: TRBJ1-5
d_call: NA
v_call: TRBV18
clone_size: NA
cdr3_length: 13

cdr3_nt: TGCGCCAGCAGCTTTATCGCCGGGACAGGGGGAAATGAGCAGTTCTTC
cdr3_aa: CASSFIAGTGGNEQFF
j_call: TRBJ2-1
d_call: TRBD1
v_call: TRBV5-1
clone_size: once
cdr3_length: 16

cdr3_nt: TGTGCCAGCAGCCAAGTCTACAGCCCCTCTGGGGCCAACGTCCTGACTTTC
cdr3_aa: CASSQVYSPSGANVLTF
j_call: TRBJ2-6
d_call: NA
v_call: TRBV4-2
clone_size: NA
cdr3_length: 17

cdr3_nt: TGTGCCAGCAGTCGGGCGGGGGGCAACTATGGCTACACCTTC
cdr3_aa: CASSRAGGNYGYTF
j_call: TRBJ1-2
d_call: NA
v_call: TRBV6-5
clone_size: NA
cdr3_length: 14

cdr3_nt: TGTGCCAGCAGCCAAGCCATCCGAAACACCATATATTTT
cdr3_aa: CASSQAIRNTIYF
j_call: TRBJ1-3
d_call: NA
v_call: TRBV14
clone_size: NA
cdr3_length: 13

cdr3_nt: TGTGCCAGCAGCCATGGGGGCTCCTATGGCTACACCTTC
cdr3_aa: CASSHGGSYGYTF
j_call: TRBJ1-2
d_call: NA
v_call: TRBV14
clone_size: NA
cdr3_length: 13

cdr3_nt: TGTGCCAGCAGTTTTTCCAGGCAGGGTCCACGATCTGGCTACACCTTC
cdr3_aa: CASSFSRQGPRSGYTF
j_call: TRBJ1-2
d_call: NA
v_call: TRBV27
clone_size: NA
cdr3_length: 16

cdr3_nt: TGTGCCGCTTTGGCCAGCTCTGGAAACACCATATATTTT
cdr3_aa: CAALASSGNTIYF
j_call: TRBJ1-3
d_call: NA
v_call: TRBV28
clone_size: NA
cdr3_length: 13

cdr3_nt: TGTGCCAGCAGTTTATACGCGGGGCCCTCCTACGAGCAGTACTTC
cdr3_aa: CASSLYAGPSYEQYF
j_call: TRBJ2-7
d_call: NA
v_call: TRBV27
clone_size: NA
cdr3_length: 15

cdr3_nt: TGTGCCTGGAGTGAGGGGACAGGGTCCTCACCCCTCCACTTT
cdr3_aa: CAWSEGTGSSPLHF
j_call: TRBJ1-6
d_call: TRBD1
v_call: TRBV30
clone_size: NA
cdr3_length: 14

cdr3_nt: TGTGCCAGTAGTATAAACCAGGTATCAACAGATACGCAGTATTTT
cdr3_aa: CASSINQVSTDTQYF
j_call: TRBJ2-3
d_call: NA
v_call: TRBV19
clone_size: NA
cdr3_length: 15

cdr3_nt: TGCAGTGCTAGTATGGGGGGGGATAATTCACCCCTCCACTTT
cdr3_aa: CSASMGGDNSPLHF
j_call: TRBJ1-6
d_call: NA
v_call: TRBV20-1
clone_size: once
cdr3_length: 14

cdr3_nt: TGTGCCACCCAGGTTAGAAATGAGCAGTTCTTC
cdr3_aa: CATQVRNEQFF
j_call: TRBJ2-1
d_call: NA
v_call: TRBV2
clone_size: NA
cdr3_length: 11

cdr3_nt: TGTGCCAGCAGTACCGGGACAGGGGGCTCACCCCTCCACTTT
cdr3_aa: CASSTGTGGSPLHF
j_call: TRBJ1-6
d_call: TRBD1
v_call: TRBV9
clone_size: few
cdr3_length: 14

cdr3_nt: TGTGCCAGCAGCTTACGAATAGAGGGATACAATGAGCAGTTCTTC
cdr3_aa: CASSLRIEGYNEQFF
j_call: TRBJ2-1
d_call: NA
v_call: TRBV11-1
clone_size: NA
cdr3_length: 15

cdr3_nt: TGTGCCAGCAGCAAAGCCGGGGGGGCTGGAAACACCATATATTTT
cdr3_aa: CASSKAGGAGNTIYF
j_call: TRBJ1-3
d_call: NA
v_call: TRBV3-1/TRBV3-2
clone_size: NA
cdr3_length: 15

cdr3_nt: TGTGCCAGCAGCTCAGGGGTTGGGCCCTACAATGAGCAGTTCTTC
cdr3_aa: CASSSGVGPYNEQFF
j_call: TRBJ2-1
d_call: NA
v_call: TRBV9
clone_size: NA
cdr3_length: 15

cdr3_nt: TGCGCCAGCAGCTTGGGAACCGGCAGGGGGCGAATAGCTGGGGCCAACGTCCTGACTTTC
cdr3_aa: CASSLGTGRGRIAGANVLTF
j_call: TRBJ2-6
d_call: TRBD1
v_call: TRBV5-1
clone_size: NA
cdr3_length: 20

cdr3_nt: TGTGCCAGCGCCCCAGGAACGGCGGATACGCAGTATTTT
cdr3_aa: CASAPGTADTQYF
j_call: TRBJ2-3
d_call: NA
v_call: TRBV6-5
clone_size: NA
cdr3_length: 13

cdr3_nt: TGTGCCAGCAGCTCCAGGGGGTGGACTAATGAAAAACTGTTTTTT
cdr3_aa: CASSSRGWTNEKLFF
j_call: TRBJ1-4
d_call: TRBD1
v_call: TRBV7-2
clone_size: NA
cdr3_length: 15

cdr3_nt: TGTGCCAGCAGTTCCCCAGTGACTAGCGCTCAGTACTTC
cdr3_aa: CASSSPVTSAQYF
j_call: TRBJ2-4
d_call: TRBD2
v_call: TRBV6-6
clone_size: NA
cdr3_length: 13

cdr3_nt: TGTGCCATCAGAGTAGAGGAGAACACTGAAGCTTTCTTT
cdr3_aa: CAIRVEENTEAFF
j_call: TRBJ1-1
d_call: NA
v_call: TRBV10-3
clone_size: NA
cdr3_length: 13

cdr3_nt: TGTGCCAGCAGCTTCGCCCGGTACCAAGAGACCCAGTACTTC
cdr3_aa: CASSFARYQETQYF
j_call: TRBJ2-5
d_call: NA
v_call: TRBV7-9
clone_size: NA
cdr3_length: 14

cdr3_nt: TGTGCCAGCAGCTTAGGGAGCCCCCATGAGCAGTTCTTC
cdr3_aa: CASSLGSPHEQFF
j_call: TRBJ2-1
d_call: NA
v_call: TRBV7-3
clone_size: once
cdr3_length: 13

cdr3_nt: TGTGCCAGCAGCCGATACAGGGGGCAAGGTCAGCCCCAGCATTTT
cdr3_aa: CASSRYRGQGQPQHF
j_call: TRBJ1-5
d_call: TRBD1
v_call: TRBV28
clone_size: NA
cdr3_length: 15

cdr3_nt: TGTGCCAGCAGGGCAGGGCGGGGGATCGCTGAAGCTTTCTTT
cdr3_aa: CASRAGRGIAEAFF
j_call: TRBJ1-1
d_call: NA
v_call: TRBV27
clone_size: NA
cdr3_length: 14

cdr3_nt: TGCGCCAGCAGCTCGGAACAGGGAGTAGGGTCACCCCTCCACTTT
cdr3_aa: CASSSEQGVGSPLHF
j_call: TRBJ1-6
d_call: NA
v_call: TRBV5-1
clone_size: few
cdr3_length: 15